Each of the 24 T cell receptor beta chains below was sequenced from the same sample in a study of CD8 T cells in ankylosing spondylitis. Their recognized antigens are unknown. One entry per CDR3 protein results from TCRdb running MiXCR on the 5' RACE reads. The sample yields more than 500,000 distinct CDR3 sequences, less than 6% seen once. Study conclusions and caveats: It appeared that ankylosing spondylitis blood was characterized by a TCR beta motif of fewer than 10 highly homologous variants.

The sample comprised blood, either unsorted or a sorted T cell fraction (not recorded which). These TCRs come from a male donor with ankylosing spondylitis.

At least ten counts were recorded for this clonotype. The chain joins TRBV10-3 to TRBJ2-7, with 10 bases that match TRBD1. Germline V gene data show CDR1 as ENHRY and CDR2 as SYGVKD. The V segment lost 3 bases and the J segment 5 bases; nucleotides outside the gene matches: 7. The CDR3 covers 15 residues. The chain's CDR3 is CAISEVPGQGNEQYF. CDR3 DNA: TGTGCCATCAGTGAAGTTCCGGGACAGGGGAACGAGCAGTACTTC.

Only a few counts were recorded for this clonotype. The chain is built from TRBV3-1 and TRBJ2-5; D is undetermined. Germline values: CDR1 LGHDT, CDR2 YNNKEL (reference sequence). V was trimmed by 0 bases and J by 5 bases, leaving 13 bases between them. The length of the CDR3 is 15 residues. The CDR3 sequence is CASSQEVIPRETQYF. CDR3 DNA sequence: TGTGCCAGCAGCCAAGAGGTCATACCGAGGGAGACCCAGTACTTC.

This clonotype was picked up many times. This chain joins TRBV6-1 and TRBJ2-7, with TRBD1 as a possible D gene (6 bases). Germline V gives CDR1 MNHNS, CDR2 SASEGT. The CDR3 covers 15 residues. Trimming shortened V by 6 bases and J by 4 bases, and 19 bases separated the two germline ends. The CDR3: CASSEVGAARYEQYF. For the CDR3, the DNA is TGTGCCAGCAGCGAGGTGGGGGCCGCGCGTTACGAGCAGTACTTC.

This clonotype occurred many times. The chain combines TRBV12-3 or TRBV12-4 with TRBJ2-1; 7 bases map to TRBD2. The junction had 9 bases not matched to a gene; V was cut back by 8 bases and J by 8 bases. There are 13 residues in the CDR3. CDR3 DNA sequence: TGTGCCAGCTCGCGGGGGAGTGAGTATGAGCAGTTCTTC. Protein product: CASSRGSEYEQFF.

This clonotype came up many times. The chain has TRBV29-1 and TRBJ1-4; D not resolved. The germline CDR1 and CDR2 sequences are SQVTM and ANQGSEA. The germline V and J ends were trimmed by 5 bases and 8 bases, with 12 bases remaining between them. This CDR3 has 12 residues. Here the CDR3 reads CSVLRSDEKLFF. In DNA form, the CDR3 reads TGCAGCGTTCTCAGGTCCGACGAAAAACTGTTTTTT.

This clonotype was seen repeatedly, ten times or more. The rearrangement uses TRBV6-5 and TRBJ2-6; D not resolved. CDR3 length equals 12 residues. Germline lookup yields CDR1 MNHEY and CDR2 SVGAGI. Trimming took off 8 bases at V and 4 bases at J, with 6 bases between the two ends. In DNA form, the CDR3 reads TGTGCCAGCGGTGTAGGGGCCAACGTCCTGACTTTC. Amino acid sequence: CASGVGANVLTF.

This clonotype has at least ten counts. The chain carries TRBV29-1 and TRBJ2-3; 7 bases are shared with TRBD2. The CDR3 length is 13 residues. The germline CDR1 and CDR2 sequences are SQVTM and ANQGSEA. J was trimmed by 4 bases and V by 3 bases; bases with no gene match: 4. CDR3 sequence: CSVESRGADTQYF. In DNA form, the CDR3 reads TGCAGCGTTGAGTCCCGGGGGGCAGATACGCAGTATTTT.

The table lists this clonotype with many counts. The genes are TRBV13 and TRBJ2-3; the match to TRBD2 covers 8 bases. Germline CDR1 PRHDT, CDR2 FYEKMQ (reference sequence). J lost 4 bases, V lost 2 bases, and 8 bases had no gene match. This CDR3 spans 16 amino acids. The CDR3 loop is CASSLSTGGPADTQYF. DNA for the CDR3: TGTGCCAGCAGCTTATCAACGGGAGGGCCCGCAGATACGCAGTATTTT. Variable domain in full (rest from reference TRBV13 and TRBJ2-3): AAGVIQSPRHLIKEKRETATLKCYPIPRHDTVYWYQQGPGQDPQFLISFYEKMQSDKGSIPDRFSAQQFSDYHSELNMSSLELGDSALYFCASSLSTGGPADTQYFGPGTRLTVL.

This clonotype was seen ten or more times. The chain uses TRBV5-1 and TRBJ2-2, with 8 bases lining up with TRBD2. The CDR3 extends over 17 amino acids. The trim removed 5 bases at V and 5 bases at J, leaving 14 bases unmatched. The germline CDR1 and CDR2 sequences are SGHRS and YFSETQ. The CDR3 sequence: CASSRAGATLFTGELFF. CDR3 bases: TGCGCCAGCAGTAGAGCGGGGGCAACTTTGTTTACCGGGGAGCTGTTTTTT.

Many counts were recorded for this clonotype. The chain uses TRBV28 and TRBJ2-7, with 7 nucleotides matching TRBD2. CDR1 is MDHEN and CDR2 is SYDVKM in the germline V gene. This CDR3 has 12 residues. V lost 10 bases to trimming and J lost 3 bases; unmatched junction nucleotides: 6. As DNA, the CDR3 is TGTGCCACCGGTAGCGGGTTCTACGAGCAGTACTTC. Translated, it gives CATGSGFYEQYF.

This clonotype was recorded many times. CDR3 sequence reads: CASSLNGGIYGYTF. DNA for the CDR3: TGCGCCAGCAGCTTGAATGGGGGGATCTATGGCTACACCTTC. The rearrangement uses TRBV5-1 and TRBJ1-2; the D gene is possibly TRBD1 (5 bases). V shed 1 base and J shed 4 bases, with 11 bases lying between them. This CDR3 region has 14 residues. Germline CDR1 is SGHRS and CDR2 is YFSETQ.

The table lists this clonotype with many counts. The V gene is TRBV20-1, the J gene TRBJ1-1; TRBD1 aligns across 8 bases. The germline gives CDR1 DFQATT, CDR2 SNEGSKA (reference sequence). The CDR3 sequence is 13 residues long. With V trimmed by 5 bases and J by 4 bases, 6 bases remained unmatched. Written as DNA, the CDR3 is TGCAGTGCTTACCTAACAGGGGGCACTGAAGCTTTCTTT. It encodes CSAYLTGGTEAFF.

The rearrangement uses TRBV4-1 and TRBJ2-2; 10 positions agree with TRBD1. With V trimmed by 3 bases and J by 7 bases, 5 bases remained unmatched. From germline, CDR1 is MGHRA and CDR2 YSYEKL. This CDR3 comprises 15 residues. CDR3 protein: CASSQKTGGSGELFF. For the CDR3, the DNA is TGCGCCAGCAGCCAGAAGACAGGGGGCAGCGGGGAGCTGTTTTTT.

The sample holds many counts of this clonotype. J is TRBJ2-1 and V is TRBV20-1; 10 nucleotides match TRBD2. The CDR3 is made up of 14 amino acids. V was pared by 3 bases and J by 4 bases, with 3 bases of the junction left unmatched. The germline V gene has CDR1 DFQATT and CDR2 SNEGSKA (reference sequence). The CDR3 region is CSASPGLAYNEQFF. In DNA, the CDR3 is TGCAGTGCTAGCCCGGGACTAGCGTACAATGAGCAGTTCTTC.

There are a few counts of this clonotype. V gene TRBV7-8 combines with J gene TRBJ1-1; 7 bases map to TRBD1. The CDR3 length is 16 residues. V dropped 5 bases and J dropped 1; count of bases not matched to a gene: 10. CDR1 is SGHVS and CDR2 is FQNEAQ in the germline V gene. CDR3 loop: CASSTRLGQANTEAFF. In DNA, the CDR3 is TGTGCCAGCAGCACCCGCCTAGGACAGGCGAACACTGAAGCTTTCTTT.

V usage is TRBV5-6 and J usage is TRBJ2-5, with D hard to call. Trimming took 4 bases from V and 5 from J, leaving 12 bases between them. Per germline, CDR1 SGHDT and CDR2 YYEEEE. This CDR3 region has 13 residues. CDR3 sequence (DNA): TGTGCCAGCAGCCCAGACATCTGGGAGACCCAGTACTTC. Translating gives CASSPDIWETQYF.

This clonotype was counted many times. V usage is TRBV20-1 and J usage is TRBJ2-5, with a weak D call TRBD2 (5 bases). V was shortened by 6 bases and J by 1 base, with 18 bases between the two germline ends. The length of the CDR3 is 15 residues. Germline assignment: CDR1 DFQATT and CDR2 SNEGSKA (reference sequence). CDR3 DNA sequence: TGCAGTGCCAGCCAGGAGCGGTGGGGCCAAGAGACCCAGTACTTC. Residues: CSASQERWGQETQYF.

V gene TRBV14 combines with J gene TRBJ2-1, with D possibly being TRBD2 (6 bases). V was clipped by 1 base and J by 7 bases, with 14 bases between them. Germline V gene data show CDR1 as SGHDN and CDR2 as FVKESK. The CDR3 extends over 15 amino acids. Written as DNA, the CDR3 is TGTGCCAGCAGCCAAGTGCGGCGGGGCGGGAATGAGCAGTTCTTC. This translates into CASSQVRRGGNEQFF.

This clonotype was found many times. The rearrangement uses TRBV5-6 and TRBJ1-4; weak D call: TRBD1 (6 bases). V lost 3 bases and J lost 7, with 13 bases in between. Looked up from germline, CDR1 is SGHDT and CDR2 is YYEEEE. The CDR3 is 14 residues long. The CDR3 nucleotides are TGTGCCAGCAGCTACCGGGGGCTTGGTGAAAAACTGTTTTTT. This gives the protein CASSYRGLGEKLFF.

This clonotype was seen repeatedly, ten times or more. One end of the junction is discordant with germline, which a read error may explain. The rearrangement links TRBV28 to TRBJ1-2; TRBD1 matches at 10 bases. Germline V CDR1 and CDR2: MDHEN, SYDVKM. This CDR3 is built from 12 residues. The CDR3 DNA sequence: TGTGCCAGCAGTTTCGGGACAGGGGAATTCTCTTTC. Translating gives CASSFGTGEFSF.

This clonotype was seen at least ten times. The chain joins TRBV9 to TRBJ2-6, with TRBD2 matching over 12 bases. The CDR3 runs 21 residues. With V trimmed by 3 bases and J by 2 bases, 15 bases remained unmatched. Germline assignment: CDR1 SGDLS and CDR2 YYNGEE. The DNA for the CDR3 is TGTGCCAGCAGCGCAACGTGGACTAGCGGGGAAGGTACCCCTGGGGCCAACGTCCTGACTTTC. It specifies CASSATWTSGEGTPGANVLTF.

This clonotype was detected ten times or more. J is TRBJ1-5 and V is TRBV20-1; maybe TRBD1 (5 bases). V gave up 2 bases and J gave up 5 bases, with 7 bases separating them. Germline-derived CDR1 and CDR2 are DFQATT and SNEGSKA (reference sequence). The CDR3 has 12 residues. The CDR3 reads CSARRQHQPQHF. CDR3 nucleotide sequence: TGCAGTGCTAGAAGACAGCATCAGCCCCAGCATTTT.

This clonotype appeared many times. J is TRBJ2-7 and V is TRBV7-9; perhaps TRBD1 as D (7 bases). The CDR3 has 15 residues. Germline V gene lookup returns CDR1 SEHNR and CDR2 FQNEAQ (reference sequence). The V and J ends lost 5 bases and 3 bases respectively, with 17 bases between them. CDR3 nucleotide sequence: TGTGCCAGCAGCACACGTGCGGGACAGCACTACGAGCAGTACTTC. Amino acid sequence: CASSTRAGQHYEQYF.

This clonotype was picked up a small number of times. The J gene is TRBJ2-1, the V gene TRBV13, with 9 positions matching TRBD2. The CDR3 spans 16 residues. Trimming took 0 bases from V and 2 from J; bases not matched to a gene: 2. Germline V lookup: CDR1 PRHDT, CDR2 FYEKMQ (reference sequence). CDR3 in DNA: TGTGCCAGCAGCTTAGGGGCGGGAGGGCCCTACAATGAGCAGTTCTTC. Its translation: CASSLGAGGPYNEQFF.